Below are 16 T cell receptor beta chains sequenced from a single sample in a study of read filtering for tumor transcriptome and immune sequencing. The library was built from roughly 400 ng RNA with molecular barcoded adaptors for alpha/delta and beta/gamma chains. TCRdb re-called the reads through MiXCR, storing one row per CDR3 protein. Among about 130,000 distinct CDR3 sequences listed, roughly 13% were seen once. Source material: a population of CD138-negative cells sorted from bone marrow. The receptors derive from a donor aged 40 or over with multiple myeloma.

This clonotype was seen at least ten times. V is TRBV29-1 and J is TRBJ2-6, with D perhaps TRBD1 or TRBD2 (5 bases each). Trimming pared 7 bases from V and 3 bases from J, leaving 16 bases between. CDR1 and CDR2 (germline): SQVTM, ANQGSEA. This CDR3 contains 15 residues. CDR3 amino acids: CSAQLPGLGANVLTF. CDR3 nucleotide sequence: TGCAGCGCTCAACTGCCGGGGCTTGGGGCCAACGTCCTGACTTTC.

The gene calls are TRBV10-2 and TRBJ1-2; tentatively, D is TRBD1 (6 bases). Germline V gene sequence: CDR1 WSHSY, CDR2 SAAADI. The V end lost 4 bases, the J end lost 7 bases, and 16 bases lay between the germline ends. The length of the CDR3 is 14 residues. The CDR3 bases are TGCGCCAGCAGTGTAGCCGGGGGCTGGAGTGGCTACACCTTC. Translation: CASSVAGGWSGYTF.

As for this clonotype: With a much larger clone just one base away, this may be a read error. This CDR3 fails to terminate in the conserved phenylalanine or tryptophan, so it likely reflects a read error. This chain uses TRBV29-1 with TRBJ1-1; tentatively, D is TRBD1 (5 bases). V was clipped by 1 base and J by 6 bases, with 9 bases between them. The CDR3 extends over 12 amino acids. CDR1 and CDR2 from the germline V gene are SQVTM and ANQGSEA. CDR3 in DNA: TGCAGCGTTGAAGTGGGGGGAGCTGAAGCTTTCCTT. Its protein product is CSVEVGGAEAFL.

This clonotype was observed many times. The chain's CDR3 is CASSQEGPTSGRGEVEQYF. The DNA of the CDR3 is TGCGCCAGCAGCCAGGAAGGTCCGACTAGCGGGAGGGGTGAGGTCGAGCAGTACTTC. The gene calls are TRBV4-1 and TRBJ2-7; TRBD2 matches 14 bases. The CDR3 totals 19 residues. Per germline, CDR1 MGHRA and CDR2 YSYEKL. V was pared by 3 bases and J by 6 bases, with 16 bases of the junction left unmatched.

At least ten counts were recorded for this clonotype. The CDR3, as DNA: TGTGCCAGCAGCTTAGATGGGGGAGGGACCGGGGAGCTGTTTTTT. It specifies CASSLDGGGTGELFF. The rearrangement joins TRBV7-2 to TRBJ2-2; 7 nucleotides align to TRBD2. Germline values: CDR1 SGHTA, CDR2 FQGNSA. J was trimmed by 5 bases and V by 1 base; bases with no gene match: 4. The CDR3 runs to 15 residues.

The V call is TRBV20-1, the J call TRBJ1-3; no clear D gene. The CDR3 length is 13 residues. Germline V gene sequence: CDR1 DFQATT, CDR2 SNEGSKA (reference sequence). V was clipped by 1 base and J by 3 bases, with 7 bases between them. The chain's CDR3 is CSARVRNGNTIYF. As DNA, the CDR3 is TGCAGTGCTAGAGTCCGCAATGGAAACACCATATATTTT.

This clonotype has at least ten counts. The chain recombines TRBV10-3 with TRBJ1-5; D not certain. This CDR3 has 15 residues. CDR1 is ENHRY and CDR2 is SYGVKD in the germline V gene. V was shortened by 3 bases and J by 2 bases, with 11 bases between the two germline ends. In DNA, the CDR3 is TGTGCCATCAGTGAAGGGCAGGCGGGCAATCAGCCCCAGCATTTT. This sequence encodes CAISEGQAGNQPQHF.

This chain connects TRBV5-5 to TRBJ1-1; D unresolved. V lost 1 base and J lost 8, with 9 bases in between. Germline CDR1 reads SGHKS; CDR2 reads YYEKEE (reference sequence). This CDR3 is built from 12 residues. This CDR3 is CASSLREWEAFF. In DNA, the CDR3 is TGTGCCAGCAGCTTGAGGGAATGGGAAGCTTTCTTT.

This clonotype was seen many times. The CDR3 region has the DNA TGCAGTGCTAGATCTTCGGGGGGGGCGAACTACAATGAGCAGTTCTTC. It yields the protein CSARSSGGANYNEQFF. V usage is TRBV20-1 and J usage is TRBJ2-1, with TRBD2 matching over 8 bases. CDR3 size: 16 residues. The V gene's germline CDR1 is DFQATT and CDR2 SNEGSKA (reference sequence). The J segment lost 3 bases and the V segment lost 2 bases, leaving 9 bases of the junction unmatched.

Ten or more counts support this clonotype. The rearrangement links TRBV12-3 or TRBV12-4 to TRBJ1-2; 10 positions match TRBD1. The CDR3 is 14 residues long. V shed 5 bases and J 6 bases; nucleotides not matched to a gene: 6. The CDR3 here is CASSPNDRGHGYTF. Here the CDR3 DNA reads TGTGCCAGCAGTCCTAATGACAGGGGGCATGGCTACACCTTC.

With regard to this clonotype: Just one base apart from a much larger clone, this may be a read error. Without the conserved terminal phenylalanine or tryptophan, this CDR3 likely stems from a read error. The chain combines TRBV10-2 with TRBJ2-3, with D possibly being TRBD2 (6 bases). The CDR3 spans 13 residues. Per the germline V gene, CDR1 is WSHSY and CDR2 is SAAADI. With 3 bases removed from V and 11 bases from J, the gap between germline ends came to 15 bases. CDR3 residues: CASSDLLVGRQYS. In DNA form, the CDR3 reads TGCGCCAGCAGTGACCTCCTAGTCGGGAGGCAGTATTCT.

In its sample, this clonotype was seen a few times. The CDR3 DNA is TGCAGCGTACTACAGGGAACTAACTATGGCTACACCTTC. This sequence encodes CSVLQGTNYGYTF. The rearrangement joins TRBV29-1 to TRBJ1-2; the D gene is possibly TRBD1 (6 bases). Trimming removed 6 bases at V and 0 bases at J, with 11 bases between. Germline V gives CDR1 SQVTM, CDR2 ANQGSEA. CDR3 length: 13 amino acids.

This clonotype was detected many times. The chain joins TRBV29-1 to TRBJ1-1; D not resolved. CDR3 length equals 12 residues. Trimming cost V 3 bases and J 1 base, with 6 bases left between them. Germline lookup yields CDR1 SQVTM and CDR2 ANQGSEA. The CDR3 region has the DNA TGCAGCGTTGACAGAGAGAACACTGAAGCTTTCTTT. This sequence encodes CSVDRENTEAFF. Full variable domain (rest looked up from reference TRBV29-1 and TRBJ1-1): SAVISQKPSRDICQRGTSLTIQCQVDSQVTMMFWYRQQPGQSLTLIATANQGSEATYESGFVIDKFPISRPNLTFSTLTVSNMSPEDSSIYLCSVDRENTEAFFGQGTRLTVV.

This clonotype has a count of ten or more. The chain couples TRBV5-1 to TRBJ2-7; D is uncertain. V lost 0 bases to trimming and J lost 1 base, with 8 bases between them. The length of the CDR3 is 14 residues. Germline V lookup: CDR1 SGHRS, CDR2 YFSETQ. The CDR3 DNA sequence: TGCGCCAGCAGCTTGGAAGGTCATTCCTACGAGCAGTACTTC. This translates into CASSLEGHSYEQYF.

Note on this clonotype: An end of the junction differs from the germline gene, which may be a read error. The chain's CDR3 is CASSQQGWDTQCF. CDR3 nucleotides: TGTGCCAGCAGCCAACAGGGTTGGGATACGCAGTGTTTT. The chain combines TRBV12-3 or TRBV12-4 with TRBJ2-3; TRBD1 is a possible D gene (6 bases). There are 13 residues in the CDR3.

This clonotype has a count of ten or more. V and J are TRBV5-5 and TRBJ2-6, with D tentatively TRBD1 (6 bases). CDR1 and CDR2 from the germline V gene are SGHKS and YYEKEE (reference sequence). Trimming shortened V by 3 bases and J by 3 bases, and 16 bases separated the two germline ends. The CDR3 length is 17 residues. In DNA, the CDR3 is TGTGCCAGCAGCTGGGGCCTCAGGGGAAGTGGGGCCAACGTCCTGACTTTC. Protein sequence: CASSWGLRGSGANVLTF.